The 2 T cell receptor beta chains presented below share a single source sample, sequenced in a study of OX40 agonist ivuxolimab in advanced cancers. Library prep was done by the immunoSEQ multiplex PCR assay. TCRdb's version of the immuneACCESS table is confined to in-frame rearrangements and falls short of the full clone set. An unresolved V gene accounts for under half of the shortfall where checked; the remainder is of unknown origin. Recorded for this sample are about 62,000 clones; roughly 90% of them occurred a single time. About 0.58% of the sample comes from the top ten. The sample was CD4+ or CD8+ T cells sorted from blood, taken in a trial of the OX40 agonist ivuxolimab. The origin of the receptors is an adult with an advanced solid tumor such as melanoma, head and neck, liver or kidney cancer.

The chain employs TRBV27 and TRBJ1-1, with D unresolved. The CDR3 is 13 amino acids. Trimming stripped 4 bases from V and 1 base from J, with 7 bases between. Germline lookup yields CDR1 MNHEY and CDR2 SMNVEV (reference sequence). The CDR3 nucleotides are TGTGCCAGCAGTTGGAACGGGAACACTGAAGCTTTCTTT. Protein sequence: CASSWNGNTEAFF.

This rearrangement joins TRBV19 to TRBJ2-5, with 7 bases aligning to TRBD1. The CDR3 is made up of 14 amino acids. Germline V CDR1 and CDR2: LNHDA, SQIVND (reference sequence). The ends lost 4 bases at V and 4 bases at J; junction bases unmatched: 6. CDR3 sequence reads: CASSRQGVLETQYF. In DNA, the CDR3 is TGTGCCAGTAGTAGACAGGGTGTGCTAGAGACCCAGTACTTC.